This T cell receptor beta chain was retrieved from a study of OX40 agonist ivuxolimab in advanced cancers. With respect to the entire study: Ivuxolimab was an agonistic, fully human IgG2 monoclonal antibody directed against OX40 (CD134), a costimulatory receptor. Intravenous ivuxolimab was administered to patients every 2 weeks at six dose levels: 0.01, 0.1, 0.3, 1.5, 3 and 10 mg/kg. Among the roughly 50 dose-escalation patients, approximately 20 had hepatocellular carcinoma, around 15 melanoma, 9 renal cell carcinoma and 9 head and neck cancer. In the dose-escalation cohort, roughly 80% of patients were male, and the mean age was approximately 55 years, with a range of roughly 20 to 85. Prior anti-PD-1, anti-PD-L1 or anti-CTLA-4 therapy was permitted, and 40% to 50% of dose-escalation patients had received checkpoint inhibitors. Three dose-escalation patients achieved partial responses, one with hepatocellular carcinoma and two with cutaneous melanoma. The purpose of peripheral TCRbeta sequencing was to test whether ivuxolimab changed TCR sequence diversity and led to clonal T-cell expansion. The monotherapy dose-escalation portion (N = 52 patients) of the phase I ivuxolimab trial is reported in the paper. What the study reported, not specific to this receptor: Partial responders in the 0.1-3.0 mg/kg groups had among the lowest normalized peripheral clonal expansion, especially among CD8+ T cells. Low levels of normalized T-cell clonal expansion were also seen in some patients who did not respond. Clonal expansion of both CD4+ and CD8+ blood T cells was observed from baseline to week 6 at doses 0.1 to 3.0 mg/kg. The antigen specificity of the clonally expanded peripheral T cells was not determined. On average, CD8+ T cells showed more expanded clones than CD4+ T cells after ivuxolimab.

CDR1 and CDR2 (WSHSY, SAAADI) derive from the germline V gene. V lost 4 bases and J lost 2 bases; the stretch between them is 8 bases long. The CDR3, cysteine through phenylalanine, is 13 amino acids long. The read is trimmed to its CDR3 DNA, 39 bases read in frame from base 1. Turning to this clone: There is no known antigen for this receptor. The sample holds no much larger clone one base away, and base qualities are not on file.

Patients with autoimmune disease history or receiving systemic immunosuppression were excluded from the trial. In every dose cohort, peripheral blood was drawn for TCR sequencing at baseline, cycle 4 day 1, and cycle 7 day 1. The samples were drawn from a first-in-human, open-label, multicenter phase I dose-escalation trial of ivuxolimab. The trial enrolled adults with locally advanced or metastatic head and neck squamous cell, hepatocellular, melanoma or renal cell carcinoma. CD4+ and CD8+ T cells were sorted separately from peripheral blood before TCR sequencing. Genomic DNA was isolated from the sorted cells so that the TCRbeta CDR3 region could be sequenced. The immunoSEQ Assay was used for sequencing of TCRbeta CDR3 regions. Entries here come from immuneACCESS through TCRdb and include only in-frame sequences with V and J called. Some clones fail to appear in such tables; in the studies checked, an unresolved V gene covers under half of the shortfall, and the cause of the remainder is unknown. Recorded for this sample are fewer than 45,000 clones; 76% of them occurred a single time. The ten largest clones take up 20% to 25% of the sample.

The TCR comes from an adult with an advanced solid tumor such as melanoma, head and neck, liver or kidney cancer. The chain employs TRBV10-2 and TRBJ1-2, and the D gene may be TRBD1, 5 bases matching. Material: CD4+ or CD8+ T cells sorted from blood, obtained in a trial of the OX40 agonist ivuxolimab. The CDR3 region has the sequence CASSGGGNYGYTF. The nucleotides are TGCGCCAGCAGTGGGGGGGGAAACTATGGCTACACCTTC.